The rows below give T cell receptor beta chains drawn from one sample of a study of OX40 agonist ivuxolimab in advanced cancers. The protocol was immunoSEQ multiplex PCR, while the TCRdb copy is restricted to in-frame clones and leaves out a portion. The sample has around 80,000 clones, approximately 90% seen once; the top ten hold about 0.89%. Source: CD4+ or CD8+ T cells sorted from blood, taken in a trial of the OX40 agonist ivuxolimab. The receptors stem from an adult with an advanced solid tumor such as melanoma, head and neck, liver or kidney cancer. CDR3s leave out the opening cysteine and the closing phenylalanine or tryptophan.

V gene,J gene,CDR3 protein
TRBV27,TRBJ1-2,ASSRQGTFNYGYT
TRBV5-6,TRBJ1-2,ASSLDLRGFDGYT
TRBV12-5,TRBJ1-5,ASGLGIYQPQH
TRBV29-1,TRBJ2-6,SVEWAGRPNVLT
TRBV30,TRBJ2-1,AWSLIDYSYNEQF
TRBV7-6,TRBJ1-1,ASRGNRGDTEAF
TRBV15,TRBJ1-4,ATSRDQIVIANEKLF
TRBV14,TRBJ2-5,ASSRQGAGETQY
TRBV6-5,TRBJ2-5,ASSYGGLAGETQY
TRBV2,TRBJ2-3,ASRSGTGFSDTQY
TRBV2,TRBJ1-4,ASTWGPREKLF
TRBV19,TRBJ1-2,ASSTTGLNYGYT
TRBV11-2,TRBJ2-5,ASSLVLDFPGETQY
TRBV2,TRBJ2-2,ASSEQGSAGELF
TRBV4-3,TRBJ2-5,ASSQGQGREETQY
TRBV14,TRBJ1-3,ASSQEYSGNTIY
TRBV5-1,-,ASSLTAYEQY
TRBV6-6,TRBJ1-2,ASREGTGGYGYT
TRBV15,TRBJ2-3,ATSRGAGRTDTQY
TRBV5-6,TRBJ2-1,ASSTRGRNEQF
TRBV6-5,TRBJ2-5,ASSQSKETQY
TRBV7-3,TRBJ2-7,ASSATGQGSLEQY
TRBV9,TRBJ2-1,ASSVVQAHNEQF
TRBV7-8,TRBJ2-1,ASSQTSVNEQF
TRBV6-5,TRBJ1-3,ASSYEYSGNTIY
TRBV7-2,TRBJ2-7,ASSLVAVTSGDSYEQY
TRBV5-6,TRBJ2-5,ASSLSGFQETQY
TRBV7-9,TRBJ1-1,ASSQLAIEAF
TRBV4-1,TRBJ2-1,ASSQELAGLTSYNEQF
TRBV10-2,TRBJ2-1,ASSPTLVSGGARNEQF
TRBV5-1,TRBJ2-7,ASSPGDSYEQY
TRBV6-5,TRBJ1-1,ASSYTQTQSEAF
TRBV9,TRBJ1-6,ASSPSPVGNSPLH
TRBV9,TRBJ2-3,ASSVEQKSTDTQY
TRBV5-1,TRBJ2-7,ASSLSGQGAYEQY
TRBV5-8,TRBJ1-4,ASSLRGSEKLF
TRBV7-2,TRBJ1-5,ASSLAMGSLQPQH
TRBV12-5,TRBJ1-2,ASGLPTGYGYT
TRBV6-1,TRBJ2-7,ASRPQSSYEQY
TRBV28,TRBJ1-1,AGGSMNTEAF
TRBV7-9,TRBJ1-1,ASSLGGMRPEAF
TRBV7-3,TRBJ1-2,ASSLGDPANYGYT